The rows below give T cell receptor beta chains drawn from one sample of a study of Graves' ophthalmopathy and Graves' hyperthyroidism. MiXCR was run by TCRdb on the multiplex PCR reads, yielding one entry per CDR3 protein. Here the sample spans about 740,000 distinct CDR3 sequences, approximately 40% being singletons. Sequencing was carried out using peripheral blood. The receptors derive from an adult man with Graves' ophthalmopathy. Both conserved end residues are part of each CDR3. The D gene is left open where the match is weak. Size tells how often a clone was seen (once, few, many) or the class of an expanded clone, and some rows leave it out.

length,D,V,J,size,CDR3,DNA
15,TRBD2,TRBV7-2,TRBJ2-7,-,CASSMLLAGSNEQYF,TGTGCCAGCAGCATGCTATTAGCGGGGAGCAACGAGCAGTACTTC
15,TRBD1,TRBV6-5,TRBJ2-7,-,CASRSAGTGTYEQYF,TGTGCCAGCAGGTCTGCCGGGACAGGGACCTACGAGCAGTACTTC
15,-,TRBV7-9,TRBJ2-2,few,CASSQVATNTGELFF,TGTGCCAGCAGCCAAGTAGCGACGAACACCGGGGAGCTGTTTTTT
13,-,TRBV20-1,TRBJ1-5,-,CSARISGYQPQHF,TGCAGTGCTAGAATATCAGGGTATCAGCCCCAGCATTTT
14,-,TRBV25-1,TRBJ2-5,-,CASSPSMSPETQYF,TGTGCCAGCTCACCGTCTATGTCCCCGGAGACCCAGTACTTC
14,TRBD1,TRBV2,TRBJ1-5,many,CASSGWTGSQPQHF,TGTGCCAGCAGTGGATGGACAGGTTCTCAGCCCCAGCATTTT
15,TRBD1,TRBV19,TRBJ2-5,-,CASSLGQGAEETQYF,TGTGCCAGCAGCCTCGGACAGGGGGCCGAAGAGACCCAGTACTTC
13,TRBD1,TRBV20-1,TRBJ1-2,many,CSAQKTGNYGYTF,TGCAGTGCTCAAAAGACAGGGAACTATGGCTACACCTTC
17,TRBD1,TRBV7-9,TRBJ1-2,-,CASSLNPPGQGKDGYTF,TGTGCCAGCAGCTTAAATCCACCGGGACAGGGAAAGGATGGCTACACCTTC
14,-,TRBV7-9,TRBJ2-7,-,CASSNRDPASGQYF,TGTGCCAGCAGCAACCGGGACCCCGCAAGCGGGCAGTACTTC
15,-,TRBV20-1,TRBJ2-6,few,CSARRGTAGANVLTF,TGCAGTGCTAGGCGGGGGACAGCTGGGGCCAACGTCCTGACTTTC
14,-,TRBV19,TRBJ1-1,-,CASSIRTGNTEAFF,TGTGCCAGTAGTATTCGGACGGGGAACACTGAAGCTTTCTTT
15,-,TRBV6-1,TRBJ2-5,few,CASSDPRRLQETQYF,TGTGCCAGCAGTGATCCCCGGAGGCTCCAAGAGACCCAGTACTTC
15,-,TRBV7-9,TRBJ1-1,-,CASSWGRERNTEAFF,TGTGCCAGCAGCTGGGGCAGGGAACGGAACACTGAAGCTTTCTTT
15,-,TRBV7-9,TRBJ2-6,-,CASSSRDSGANVLTF,TGTGCCAGCAGCTCGCGGGACTCTGGGGCCAACGTCCTGACTTTC
16,-,TRBV10-3,TRBJ1-4,-,CATTTSGDGGNEKLFF,TGTGCCACCACGACTAGCGGGGATGGGGGTAATGAAAAACTGTTTTTT
16,TRBD1,TRBV15,TRBJ2-7,many,CATSSGPGDRPYEQYF,TGTGCCACCAGCAGTGGGCCAGGGGACAGGCCCTACGAGCAGTACTTC
15,TRBD1,TRBV7-8,TRBJ2-7,-,CASSLTGADSYGQYF,TGTGCCAGCAGTTTAACAGGGGCCGACAGCTACGGGCAGTACTTC
11,-,TRBV20-1,TRBJ1-4,-,CSALGGEKLFF,TGCAGTGCTTTAGGCGGGGAAAAACTGTTTTTT
11,-,TRBV7-9,TRBJ2-2,many,CASSLIGELFF,TGTGCCAGCAGCCTTATCGGGGAGCTGTTTTTT
15,TRBD1,TRBV28,TRBJ2-3,once,CASSSGGEGTDTQYF,TGTGCCAGCAGTTCAGGGGGCGAGGGCACAGATACGCAGTATTTT
17,TRBD1,TRBV2,TRBJ2-7,-,CASSLSGGRGTGYEQYF,TGTGCCAGCAGTTTATCAGGTGGGCGAGGGACAGGCTACGAGCAGTACTTC
13,-,TRBV12-3/TRBV12-4,TRBJ2-5,-,CASSTPEEETQYF,TGTGCCAGCAGCACTCCGGAGGAAGAGACCCAGTACTTC
14,-,TRBV7-9,TRBJ2-3,-,CASSLVGDTDTQYF,TGTGCCAGCAGCTTAGTCGGGGACACAGATACGCAGTATTTT
14,TRBD1,TRBV20-1,TRBJ2-7,-,CSAFLGQGRVGQYF,TGCAGTGCTTTCCTAGGACAGGGGCGCGTGGGGCAGTACTTC
15,-,TRBV2,TRBJ1-5,many,CASSRGGAGNQPQHF,TGTGCCAGCAGTCGGGGGGGCGCGGGTAATCAGCCCCAGCATTTT
12,TRBD1,TRBV20-1,TRBJ2-2,few,CSATNRGEELFF,TGCAGTGCTACCAACAGGGGAGAGGAGCTGTTTTTT